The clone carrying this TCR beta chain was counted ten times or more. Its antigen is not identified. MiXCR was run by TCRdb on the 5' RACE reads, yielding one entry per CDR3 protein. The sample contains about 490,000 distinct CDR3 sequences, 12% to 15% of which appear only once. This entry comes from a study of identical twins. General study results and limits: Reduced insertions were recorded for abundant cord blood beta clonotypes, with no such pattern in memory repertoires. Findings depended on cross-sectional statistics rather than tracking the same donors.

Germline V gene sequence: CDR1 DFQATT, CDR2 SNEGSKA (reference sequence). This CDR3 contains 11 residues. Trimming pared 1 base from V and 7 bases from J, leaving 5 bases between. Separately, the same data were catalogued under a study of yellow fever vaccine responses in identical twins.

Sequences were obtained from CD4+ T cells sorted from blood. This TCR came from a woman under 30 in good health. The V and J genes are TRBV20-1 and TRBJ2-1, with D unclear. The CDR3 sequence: CSARANNEQFF. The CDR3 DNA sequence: TGCAGTGCTAGAGCTAATAATGAGCAGTTCTTC.